A selection of T cell receptor beta chains follows, all from one sample in a study of blood T cell repertoires in COVID-19. TCRdb keeps only in-frame clones here, not all; method: immunoSEQ multiplex PCR. This sample has under 150,000 clones, with about 80% found just once. Material for sequencing was peripheral blood. Receptors originate from a woman aged 60 to 75 with acute or convalescent COVID-19. Each CDR3 is given with its conserved first and last residue. Fields, in order: V gene, J gene, D gene, clone size, CDR3 DNA, CDR3 protein. D genes are given only for firm matches. Clone size, where shown, is once, few, many, or a class for clones that have expanded.

TRBV19	TRBJ2-3	-	-	TGTGCCAGTAGTAACTTGGTAGATACGCAGTATTTT	CASSNLVDTQYF
TRBV18	TRBJ2-5	-	-	TGTGCCAGCTCACCAGACTCAGGGGAGGAGACCCAGTACTTC	CASSPDSGEETQYF
TRBV9	TRBJ2-1	TRBD2	-	TGTGCCAGCACGCCGACTAGCGGGCAATACAATGAGCAGTTCTTC	CASTPTSGQYNEQFF
TRBV11-1	TRBJ1-5	-	-	TGTGCCAGCGCGCGGGGTGGCGGGGGCAGCGAGCCCCAGCATTTT	CASARGGGGSEPQHF
TRBV2	TRBJ2-7	-	-	TGTGCCTCCCGCAGGCAGGGCCTCTACGAGCAGTACTTC	CASRRQGLYEQYF
TRBV5-3	TRBJ2-6	-	few	TGTGCCAGAAGACCCTCGGCAGGGGTGTGTGGGGCCAACGTCCTGACTTTC	CARRPSAGVCGANVLTF
TRBV15	TRBJ2-7	-	-	TGTGCCACCAGCGTTGACAGGAGGAGCTCCTACGAGCAGTACTTC	CATSVDRRSSYEQYF
TRBV19	TRBJ2-2	-	-	TGTGCCAGTAACCCCACCTGGTTGGGGGCGAAGGAGCTGTTTTTT	CASNPTWLGAKELFF
TRBV11-2	TRBJ1-2	-	-	TGTGCCAGCACATTGTCGGGGGGGGGCCAGGATGGCTACACCTTC	CASTLSGGGQDGYTF
TRBV20-1	TRBJ2-1	-	-	TGCAGTGCTAGTTGGGCGGGGCGAAATGAGCAGTTCTTC	CSASWAGRNEQFF
TRBV5-1	TRBJ1-1	TRBD1	-	TGCGCCAGCAGCTTGGGGACAGGGGGCAACACTGAAGCTTTCTTT	CASSLGTGGNTEAFF
TRBV6-1	TRBJ1-3	-	-	TGTGCCAGCAGTGAACGGGACAATGGAAACACCATATATTTT	CASSERDNGNTIYF
TRBV19	TRBJ1-5	TRBD1	-	TGTGCCAGTAGAAACGACAGGGCAAGCAATCAGCCCCAGCATTTT	CASRNDRASNQPQHF
TRBV7-9	TRBJ2-1	TRBD2	few	TGTGCCAGCAGCCTGACTAGCGGGGGAACCTACAATGAGCAGTTCTTC	CASSLTSGGTYNEQFF
TRBV12-5	TRBJ1-6	-	-	TGTGCTAGTGGTTTGGCCCCCACGGGTAATTCACCCCTCCACTTT	CASGLAPTGNSPLHF
TRBV28	TRBJ2-1	TRBD2	few	TGTGCCAGCAGTTTGCCGACTAGCGGGAGTACCGATGAGCAGTTCTTC	CASSLPTSGSTDEQFF
TRBV3-1/TRBV3-2	TRBJ2-2	-	-	TGTGCCAGCAGCTCGCAGGGCTCCGGGGAGCTGTTTTTT	CASSSQGSGELFF
TRBV19	TRBJ1-1	TRBD1	few	TGTGCCAGTAGTAGGACAGGGGGCATGAACACTGAAGCTTTCTTT	CASSRTGGMNTEAFF
TRBV2	TRBJ1-2	-	-	TGTGCCAGCAACTACCGGGGAGGGGGGTTTGGAGGCTACACCTTC	CASNYRGGGFGGYTF
TRBV28	TRBJ1-6	TRBD1	-	TGTGCCAGCAGTACCCAGGGGGGCGGGAATTCACCCCTCCACTTT	CASSTQGGGNSPLHF
TRBV9	TRBJ2-1	-	-	TGTGCCAGCAGCGTCTACAGCCAGACCTACAATGAGCAGTTCTTC	CASSVYSQTYNEQFF
TRBV10-1	TRBJ2-1	-	-	TGCGCCAGCGGCCGGACTCAATCCAATGAGCAGTTCTTC	CASGRTQSNEQFF
TRBV2	TRBJ1-1	-	-	TGTGCCAGCAGTGGCGGACAGATCATGAACACTGAAGCTTTCTTT	CASSGGQIMNTEAFF
TRBV5-6	TRBJ1-1	-	-	TGTGCCAGCAGCTTGGGGAGTTTCTCGGTATTAAACACTGAAGCTTTCTTT	CASSLGSFSVLNTEAFF
TRBV2	TRBJ1-5	-	-	TGTGCCAGCAGTGAAGCGCCGGTCCCCCAGCATTTT	CASSEAPVPQHF
TRBV24-1	TRBJ2-1	-	once	TGTGCCACCAGTGATTTGCCGTCTAGCGAAGAAGTCTACAATGAGCAGTTCTTC	CATSDLPSSEEVYNEQFF
TRBV5-8	TRBJ2-7	-	-	TGTGCCAGCAGCTTGGCCCAGGGGAGCGCCGAGCAGTACTTC	CASSLAQGSAEQYF
TRBV9	TRBJ1-4	TRBD1	-	TGTGCCAGCAGCGTTTCGACAGGGGATGAAAAACTGTTTTTT	CASSVSTGDEKLFF
TRBV5-1	TRBJ2-4	-	-	TGCGCCAGCAGCTTGGAGTCACCACTAGCCAAAAACATTCAGTACTTC	CASSLESPLAKNIQYF
TRBV3-1/TRBV3-2	TRBJ1-2	TRBD1	-	TGTGCCAGCAGCCCACAGGGGATCTATGGCTACACCTTC	CASSPQGIYGYTF
TRBV6-1	TRBJ1-2	-	-	TGTGCCAGCAGTGACCGGGAGAGGGCAAACTATGGCTACACCTTC	CASSDRERANYGYTF
TRBV12-3/TRBV12-4	TRBJ1-6	TRBD1	-	TGTGCCAGCAGTGACAGGGGGCCTTCACCCCTCCACTTT	CASSDRGPSPLHF
TRBV15	TRBJ1-2	TRBD1	-	TGTGCCACCAGCCACCGGGACAGGGTGGGAGGCTACACCTTC	CATSHRDRVGGYTF
TRBV3-1/TRBV3-2	TRBJ2-5	-	-	TGTGCCAGCAGCCAAGATCTTGCGGGATGGGTGGAGACCCAGTACTTC	CASSQDLAGWVETQYF
TRBV19	TRBJ2-5	-	-	TGTGCCAGTAGTAGTGGGGGCCTAATAGGGCGGAAAGAGACCCAGTACTTC	CASSSGGLIGRKETQYF
TRBV10-3	TRBJ1-4	-	-	TGTGCCATCACTCCCGGCGTAAGGGGGGAAAAACTGTTTTTT	CAITPGVRGEKLFF
TRBV6-4	TRBJ2-7	TRBD2	-	TGTGCCAGCAACAGGAGGGCGGGAGGGAACGAGCAGTACTTC	CASNRRAGGNEQYF
TRBV5-1	TRBJ2-5	-	once	TGCGCCAGCAGCGCGGATGCCGGGGAGACCCAGTACTTC	CASSADAGETQYF
TRBV24-1	TRBJ2-1	TRBD2	-	TGTGCCACCGCCGTAGCGGGGGCCTACAATGAGCAGTTCTTC	CATAVAGAYNEQFF
TRBV5-5	TRBJ2-7	TRBD1	-	TGTGCCAGCAGCCCAGACAGGGGGCTTAGCTCCTACGAGCAGTACTTC	CASSPDRGLSSYEQYF
TRBV11-2	TRBJ2-5	-	-	TGTGCCAGCAGCTCGACAAGCCAAGAGACCCAGTACTTC	CASSSTSQETQYF
TRBV28	TRBJ2-3	-	-	TGTGCCAGCAGTTTATCTAGATCCACAGATACGCAGTATTTT	CASSLSRSTDTQYF
TRBV3-1/TRBV3-2	TRBJ2-7	TRBD2	-	TGTGCCAGCAGCCGGACCGGACTAGCGGGGACCTACGAGCAGTACTTC	CASSRTGLAGTYEQYF
TRBV3-1/TRBV3-2	TRBJ2-1	-	-	TGTGCCACGGGGGTCTATGAGCAGTTCTTC	CATGVYEQFF
TRBV18	TRBJ1-1	-	-	TGTGCCAGCTCACCCGGGCGGGAGACTGAAGCTTTCTTT	CASSPGRETEAFF
TRBV2	TRBJ2-7	-	-	TGTGCCAGCACCGTTGACAATTACGAGCAGTACTTC	CASTVDNYEQYF
TRBV24-1	TRBJ1-1	-	-	TGTGCCACCAGTGATGGTAACTGGGGCGCTTTCTTT	CATSDGNWGAFF
TRBV24-1	TRBJ1-1	-	-	TGTGCCACCAGTGGGCGGTTCACTGAAGCTTTCTTT	CATSGRFTEAFF
TRBV19	TRBJ1-4	-	-	TGTGCCAGTAGGAGGGGACTTCTCGGGGAAAAACTGTTTTTT	CASRRGLLGEKLFF
TRBV7-3	TRBJ2-1	TRBD2	-	TGTGCCAGCAGCCCCGGGACTAGCGGGAGGGAGTTCTTC	CASSPGTSGREFF
TRBV3-1/TRBV3-2	TRBJ2-7	TRBD2	-	TGTGCCAGCAGCCTGACTAGCGGACGCGAGCAGTACTTC	CASSLTSGREQYF
TRBV10-3	TRBJ1-6	-	few	TGTGCCACCGCGACACTCTCCACTCCAGGTTCACCCCTCCACTTT	CATATLSTPGSPLHF
TRBV5-1	TRBJ1-1	-	-	TGCGCCAGCAGCTCAGAGGGAACTGAAGCTTTCTTT	CASSSEGTEAFF
TRBV6-5	TRBJ2-1	TRBD1	-	TGTGCCAGCAGCGGGACAGGGGGCAATGAGCAGTTCTTC	CASSGTGGNEQFF
TRBV30	TRBJ2-1	-	-	TGTGCCTGGACTCGAGCGAATGCGGATGAGCAGTTCTTC	CAWTRANADEQFF
TRBV18	TRBJ2-1	-	-	TGTGCCAGCTCACCAGTGGACAACCCCTACAATGAGCAGTTCTTC	CASSPVDNPYNEQFF
TRBV11-2	TRBJ2-7	-	-	TGTGCCAGCAGCTTATCTGGACTGGGCTCCTACGAGCAGTACTTC	CASSLSGLGSYEQYF
TRBV5-4	TRBJ1-1	TRBD1	once	TGTGCCAGCAGCTTCCAGGGGGCGGAAACTGAAGCTTTCTTT	CASSFQGAETEAFF
TRBV15	TRBJ1-2	-	once	TGTGCCACCAGCAGAGATGCGGTGACTAACTATGGCTACACCTTC	CATSRDAVTNYGYTF
TRBV5-1	TRBJ1-2	TRBD1	-	TGCGCCAGCAGCTTGGGGACAGGGTATGGCTACACCTTC	CASSLGTGYGYTF